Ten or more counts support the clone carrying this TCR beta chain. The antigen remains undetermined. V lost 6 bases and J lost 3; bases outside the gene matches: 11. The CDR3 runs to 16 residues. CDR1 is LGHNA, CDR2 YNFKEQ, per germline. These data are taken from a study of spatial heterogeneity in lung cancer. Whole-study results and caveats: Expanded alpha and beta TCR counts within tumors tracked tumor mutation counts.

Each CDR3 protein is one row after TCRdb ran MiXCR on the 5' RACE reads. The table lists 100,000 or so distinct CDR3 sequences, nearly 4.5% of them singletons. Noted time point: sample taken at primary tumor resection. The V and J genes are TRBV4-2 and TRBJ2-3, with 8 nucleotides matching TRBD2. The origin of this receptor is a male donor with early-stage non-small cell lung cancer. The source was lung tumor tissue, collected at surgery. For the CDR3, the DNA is TGTGCCAGCAGACCCCTAGCGGGTAGAGGGACAGATACGCAGTATTTT. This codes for CASRPLAGRGTDTQYF.